The present TCR beta chain was sequenced within a study of human T cells and chemical hapten exposure. This CDR3 has 12 residues. Germline V CDR1 and CDR2: LNHDA, SQIVND (reference sequence). V was pared by 6 bases and J by 7 bases, with 2 bases of the junction left unmatched. This clonotype has a handful of counts. TCRdb passed the RACE reads through MiXCR, listing each CDR3 protein once. The repertoire holds 35,000 to 50,000 distinct CDR3 sequences, approximately 4.7% seen once, with 1.5% to 2% in the top ten. Time point defined: healthy volunteer bleed at 2 weeks. The authors' total RNA extraction used unfractionated whole blood.

This clonotype originated in a female donor in good health. Some clones in this sample may be carry-over from other donors' samples. Sequences were obtained from whole blood. This chain connects TRBV19 to TRBJ2-1; 8 bases match TRBD2. In DNA, the CDR3 is TGTGCCAGTAGCGGGGGGGGGAATGAGCAGTTCTTC. Protein: CASSGGGNEQFF.